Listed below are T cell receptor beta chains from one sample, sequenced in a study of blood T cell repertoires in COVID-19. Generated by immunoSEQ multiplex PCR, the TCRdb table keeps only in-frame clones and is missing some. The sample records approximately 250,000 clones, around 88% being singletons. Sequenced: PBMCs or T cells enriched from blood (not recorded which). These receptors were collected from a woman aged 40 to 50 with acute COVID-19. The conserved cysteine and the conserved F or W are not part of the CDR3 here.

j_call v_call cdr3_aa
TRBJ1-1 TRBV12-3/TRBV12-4 ASRLGRGTEAF
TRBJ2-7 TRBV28 ASSVGLAGPYEQY
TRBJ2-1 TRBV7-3 ASSLSVEGGRAGTYNEQF
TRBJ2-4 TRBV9 ASSLDRGAGAGATGNIQY
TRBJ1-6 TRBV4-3 ASSQDRSHQNSPLH
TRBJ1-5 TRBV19 ASSTLVSGDQPQH
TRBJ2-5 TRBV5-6 ASSRQETQY
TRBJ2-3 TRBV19 ASTRGRASADTQY
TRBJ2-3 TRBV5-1 ASSLAGFLTDTQY
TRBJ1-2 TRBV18 ASSPELGASGYGYT
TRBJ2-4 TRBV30 AWSILAGEVKNIQY
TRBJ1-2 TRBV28 ASRQEAGNGYT